The clone carrying this TCR beta chain was detected ten times or more. The antigen remains unidentified. This entry comes from a study of regulatory T cells in long-lasting Graves disease. Study conclusions and caveats: Peripheral blood was the sole material, not thyroid tissue.

Time point meaning: newly diagnosed GD, antithyroid drugs for less than 3 months. Construction of the TCR library relied on RNA isolated from PBMCs. The trim removed 4 bases at V and 5 bases at J, leaving 10 bases unmatched. CDR3 size: 16 residues. Germline V lookup: CDR1 MDHEN, CDR2 SYDVKM. Through Arm-PCR of CDR3 regions and iRepertoire HTBI primers, TCR beta libraries were built. Using its own MiXCR run on the multiplex PCR reads, TCRdb lists one record per CDR3 protein. The sample holds 350,000 to 500,000 distinct CDR3 sequences, less than 15% seen once. These same data were also listed under a study on T cells in Graves' hyperthyroidism and ophthalmopathy.

This chain connects TRBV28 to TRBJ2-2; TRBD1 matches 7 bases. The material was peripheral blood mononuclear cells (PBMCs), obtained at new diagnosis, from a patient treated with antithyroid drugs. This sequence originates from a woman aged 45-65 years with Graves disease. The CDR3 DNA reads TGTGCCAGCAGTTCCCCGGGACAGCCGTGGACCGGGGAGCTGTTTTTT. It codes for CASSSPGQPWTGELFF.